This T cell receptor (beta chain) was found in a study of long-term antiretroviral therapy in people with HIV. Notes on this clone: The antigen remains unidentified.

immunoSEQ v3.0 was run at survey level. Sequenced by immunoSEQ multiplex PCR; TCRdb stores in-frame clones only, minus some. The profile shows tens of thousands of clones, over 70% of them singletons. General study findings and limits: Dominating the repertoire at all time points were the clones that expanded before ART. Unavailable data included ART adherence, viral resistance and therapy changes (switches in treatment). Diversity rose after ART but stayed below transplant donor controls.

This CDR3 has 15 residues. Germline-derived CDR1 and CDR2 are SGHAT and FQNNGV. V shed 1 base and J shed 5 bases, with 11 bases lying between them. This TCR came from a woman aged 40-49 years with HIV. The specimen was unsorted PBMCs, collected 1.2 years after starting antiretroviral therapy. V usage is TRBV11-2 and J usage is TRBJ1-4; the D is unclear. The CDR3 region has the DNA TGTGCCAGCAGCTTAGTGGACCCGCGAAATGAAAAACTGTTTTTT. Translating it yields CASSLVDPRNEKLFF. Complete variable domain (other parts from reference TRBV11-2 and TRBJ1-4): EAGVAQSPRYKIIEKRQSVAFWCNPISGHATLYWYQQILGQGPKLLIQFQNNGVVDDSQLPKDRFSAERLKGVDSTLKIQPAKLEDSAVYLCASSLVDPRNEKLFFGSGTQLSVL.